The 22 T cell receptor beta chains below were found in one sample sequenced in a study of T cell responses to AZD1222 COVID-19 vaccine. Repertoires were generated with immunoSEQ multiplex PCR, while TCRdb's copy carries only in-frame clones and drops some. Among around 96,000 clones listed, over 75% were seen once. The sequencing used peripheral blood, collected on day 0 of AZD1222 vaccination. These receptors were obtained from an adult in good health.

This chain links TRBV6-6 with TRBJ2-1; TRBD2 matches at 15 bases. The CDR3 is 16 amino acids. Unmatched junction bases numbered 10, after V lost 7 bases and J lost 9 bases. The germline CDR1 and CDR2 sequences are MNHNY and SVGAGI (reference sequence). The CDR3 spells CASTPGLAGGLVEQFF. DNA of the CDR3: TGTGCCAGCACCCCCGGACTAGCGGGGGGGCTTGTTGAGCAGTTCTTC.

This chain links TRBV6-5 with TRBJ1-2; D may be TRBD1 (5 bases). This CDR3 contains 11 residues. V was trimmed by 2 bases and J by 7 bases, leaving 5 bases between them. Germline values: CDR1 MNHEY, CDR2 SVGAGI. The CDR3 coding sequence is TGTGCCAGCAGTTACGGGGGTGGCTACACCTTC. Translation: CASSYGGGYTF.

The CDR3 region has the DNA TGCGCCAGCAGCCGGCGGGGAGGAGATACGCAGTATTTT. Residues: CASSRRGGDTQYF. This chain uses TRBV5-1 with TRBJ2-3; D is possibly TRBD2 (6 bases). V shed 4 bases and J shed 5 bases, with 11 bases lying between them. The CDR3 length is 13 residues. Germline V gene sequence: CDR1 SGHRS, CDR2 YFSETQ.

This chain connects TRBV11-2 to TRBJ1-4; D unclear. The CDR3 has 15 residues. V was cut by 0 bases and J by 8 bases, with 13 bases left in between. CDR1 and CDR2 (germline): SGHAT, FQNNGV. This CDR3 reads CASSLDGRVEEKLFF. CDR3 DNA sequence: TGTGCCAGCAGCTTAGATGGTAGGGTGGAGGAAAAACTGTTTTTT.

The chain uses TRBV11-2 and TRBJ1-1; D not resolved. Trimming removed 2 bases at V and 0 bases at J, with 10 bases between. Germline-derived CDR1 and CDR2 are SGHAT and FQNNGV. This CDR3 has 15 residues. The CDR3 spells CASSLLDGMNTEAFF. DNA for the CDR3: TGTGCCAGCAGCTTACTTGACGGTATGAACACTGAAGCTTTCTTT.

V usage is TRBV4-1 and J usage is TRBJ2-5; no reliable D call. V gave up 0 bases and J gave up 7 bases, with 0 bases separating them. Germline-derived CDR1 and CDR2 are MGHRA and YSYEKL. This CDR3 spans 10 amino acids. Here the CDR3 DNA reads TGCGCCAGCAGCCAAGAGACCCAGTACTTC. Its translation: CASSQETQYF.

Regarding this clone: A junction end diverges from the germline sequence, so it may reflect a read error. The chain recombines TRBV20-1 with TRBJ1-2; 7 nucleotides match TRBD1. Germline CDR1 DFQATT, CDR2 SNEGSKA (reference sequence). The CDR3 runs to 10 residues. CDR3 DNA: TGCAGTGCTAGACACCCAGGGGGAGCCTTC. This codes for CSARHPGGAF.

The J gene is TRBJ1-4, the V gene TRBV3-1 (or the pseudogene TRBV3-2), with 7 bases lining up with TRBD1. Trimming cost V 5 bases and J 7 bases; bases outside gene matches: 7. There are 14 residues in the CDR3. In germline, CDR1 is LGHDT, CDR2 YNNKEL (reference sequence). This chain's CDR3 is CASSLGGASEKLFF. The CDR3 coding sequence is TGTGCCAGCAGCTTAGGGGGCGCCAGTGAAAAACTGTTTTTT.

The J gene is TRBJ1-5, the V gene TRBV6-5; a weak D match, TRBD1 (5 bases). The CDR3 contains 15 residues. Per germline, CDR1 MNHEY and CDR2 SVGAGI. Trimming took 6 bases from V and 0 from J, leaving 12 bases between them. Here the CDR3 reads CASRVGRNSNQPQHF. DNA for the CDR3: TGTGCCAGCAGGGTGGGACGGAATAGCAATCAGCCCCAGCATTTT.

This chain uses TRBV30 with TRBJ2-3; 11 nucleotides agree with TRBD1. The germline CDR1 and CDR2 sequences are GTSNPN and SVGIG (reference sequence). There are 16 residues in the CDR3. The junction had 8 bases not matched to a gene; V was cut back by 0 bases and J by 6 bases. CDR3 in DNA: TGTGCCTGGAGTGTAGGGGACAGGGGGGCGAGGGATACGCAGTATTTT. Translating gives CAWSVGDRGARDTQYF.

This chain uses TRBV30 with TRBJ2-7; D is perhaps TRBD1 (5 bases). V lost 3 bases, J lost 9 bases, and 15 bases lay in between. The CDR3 extends over 12 amino acids. CDR1 and CDR2 (germline): GTSNPN, SVGIG (reference sequence). CDR3 loop: CAWRGNTRGQYF. CDR3 bases: TGTGCCTGGAGAGGAAACACAAGGGGGCAGTACTTC.

The V gene is TRBV7-9, the J gene TRBJ1-3; 7 nucleotides agree with TRBD1. The CDR3 covers 14 residues. V shed 4 bases and J 3 bases; nucleotides not matched to a gene: 3. From germline, CDR1 is SEHNR and CDR2 FQNEAQ (reference sequence). In DNA, the CDR3 is TGTGCCAGCAGCTGGGGACAGCATGGAAACACCATATATTTT. Its protein product is CASSWGQHGNTIYF.

The gene calls are TRBV11-2 and TRBJ2-2; 8 bases agree with TRBD1. The CDR3 has 15 residues. CDR1 SGHAT and CDR2 FQNNGV come from the germline V gene. Losses at the gene ends were 3 bases for V and 7 bases for J; bases not matched to a gene: 7. This chain's CDR3 is CASSFRSGGGGELFF. The CDR3 region has the DNA TGTGCCAGCAGCTTTAGGTCAGGGGGCGGCGGGGAGCTGTTTTTT.

The V gene is TRBV30, the J gene TRBJ1-5, with D possibly being TRBD1 (6 bases). V lost 0 bases, J lost 8 bases, and 14 bases lay in between. The CDR3 length is 14 residues. The V gene's germline CDR1 is GTSNPN and CDR2 SVGIG (reference sequence). CDR3 loop: CAWSVVGGDEPQHF. The CDR3, as DNA: TGTGCCTGGAGTGTAGTAGGGGGAGATGAGCCCCAGCATTTT.

V usage is TRBV7-8 and J usage is TRBJ1-5, with TRBD1 matching 9 bases. This CDR3 has 14 amino acids. From germline, CDR1 is SGHVS and CDR2 FQNEAQ. The V and J ends lost 5 bases and 4 bases, in that order; junction bases with no gene match: 3. This chain's CDR3 is CASSRDRDNQPQHF. Written as DNA, the CDR3 is TGTGCCAGCAGCCGGGACAGGGATAATCAGCCCCAGCATTTT.

The V call is TRBV6-1, the J call TRBJ1-3; no clear D. Germline lookup yields CDR1 MNHNS and CDR2 SASEGT. Trimming shortened V by 3 bases and J by 0 bases, and 9 bases separated the two germline ends. This CDR3 is built from 15 residues. CDR3 DNA: TGTGCCAGCAGTGAGGTGGTCTCCTCTGGAAACACCATATATTTT. It yields the protein CASSEVVSSGNTIYF.

J is TRBJ1-2 and V is TRBV28, with D possibly matching TRBD1 (6 bases). The CDR3 has 13 residues. From germline, CDR1 is MDHEN and CDR2 SYDVKM. The V gene lost 6 bases and the J gene lost 6 bases, with 14 bases spanning the gap. The CDR3: CASSYRVRNGYTF. The CDR3 region has the DNA TGTGCCAGCAGCTACAGGGTACGGAATGGCTACACCTTC.

The V and J genes are TRBV7-2 and TRBJ1-3; D may be TRBD1 (5 bases). Germline loops: CDR1 SGHTA, CDR2 FQGNSA. Trimming took 1 base from V and 0 from J, leaving 16 bases between them. The CDR3 runs 18 residues. The CDR3 bases are TGTGCCAGCAGCTTAGGAGGGGCTTTAACCCTCTCTGGAAACACCATATATTTT. This gives the protein CASSLGGALTLSGNTIYF.

The chain couples TRBV29-1 to TRBJ2-2; D is unresolved. Looked up from germline, CDR1 is SQVTM and CDR2 is ANQGSEA. This CDR3 has 13 amino acids. V was trimmed by 5 bases and J by 2 bases, leaving 9 bases between them. The CDR3 nucleotides read TGCAGCGTTTGTCAGATAAACACCGGGGAGCTGTTTTTT. Its translation: CSVCQINTGELFF.

The chain links TRBV7-8 to TRBJ1-1, with TRBD1 as a possible D gene (5 bases). The germline V and J ends were trimmed by 1 base and 8 bases, with 8 bases remaining between them. Germline CDR1 and CDR2: SGHVS and FQNEAQ. This CDR3 has 12 residues. CDR3 nucleotide sequence: TGTGCCAGCAGCTTAGGGGGACCCGAAGCTTTCTTT. Residues: CASSLGGPEAFF.

V is TRBV6-6 and J is TRBJ2-7, with D perhaps matching TRBD1 (6 bases). The CDR3 is 14 amino acids. Per the germline V gene, CDR1 is MNHNY and CDR2 is SVGAGI (reference sequence). Trimming took 5 bases from V and 2 from J, leaving 13 bases between them. The CDR3 nucleotides read TGTGCCAGCAGTATACAGACAGGCGCCTACGAGCAGTACTTC. Protein product: CASSIQTGAYEQYF.

The table lists this clone with a few counts. J is TRBJ2-7 and V is TRBV11-2, with no clear D. Germline loops: CDR1 SGHAT, CDR2 FQNNGV. The CDR3 runs to 15 residues. Deletions cut 3 bases from V and 2 bases from J, with 14 bases between. The CDR3 here is CASSLGHGVAYEQYF. The CDR3, as DNA: TGTGCCAGCAGCTTGGGCCATGGGGTCGCCTACGAGCAGTACTTC.